This T cell receptor (beta chain) is drawn from a study of blood T cell repertoires in COVID-19. The V gene end was trimmed by 6 bases and the J gene end by 7 bases; junction bases not matched to a gene: 7. The CDR3 is 13 residues long. Looked up from germline, CDR1 is MNHNS and CDR2 is SASEGT. Across roughly 25 US areas, participants ranged in age from roughly 18 to 95 years. Cohorts were based on clinical histories the participants reported. Using immunoSEQ multiplex PCR, the repertoire was profiled, and TCRdb retains in-frame clones only, with some absent. The data contain some 390,000 clones, roughly 90% of them singletons.

The sequence derives from a woman aged 30 to 39 who had recovered from COVID-19. Input material: PBMCs or T cells enriched from blood (not recorded which). The chain recombines TRBV6-1 with TRBJ2-7, with 9 bases lining up with TRBD1. The CDR3 is CASRTGGGREQYF. The DNA of the CDR3 is TGTGCCAGCAGGACAGGGGGAGGACGAGAGCAGTACTTC.